A single sample gave rise to the 32 T cell receptor beta chains below, sequenced in a study of CD8 T cells in ankylosing spondylitis. TCRdb passed the 5' RACE reads through MiXCR, listing each CDR3 protein once. The table shows over 150,000 distinct CDR3 sequences, with 9.5% to 15% occurring only once. Sequencing was performed on blood, either unsorted or a sorted T cell fraction (not recorded which). The origin of the receptors is a male donor with ankylosing spondylitis or in good health (not recorded which).

This sequence joins TRBV11-2 and TRBJ2-6; D might be TRBD1 (6 bases). V lost 1 base to trimming and J lost 0 bases, with 28 bases between them. Germline-derived CDR1 and CDR2 are SGHAT and FQNNGV. The CDR3 spans 23 residues. The CDR3 reads CASSLGSIWGTTGRVSGANVLTF. The CDR3 coding sequence is TGTGCCAGCAGCTTAGGATCAATTTGGGGGACGACAGGAAGAGTCTCTGGGGCCAACGTCCTGACTTTC.

This clonotype turned up a few times. The rearrangement joins TRBV30 to TRBJ2-1; D perhaps matches TRBD1 (5 bases). The V gene's germline CDR1 is GTSNPN and CDR2 SVGIG (reference sequence). Trimming took 5 bases from V and 6 from J, leaving 14 bases between them. CDR3 length: 13 amino acids. CDR3: CAWAIRVFNEQFF. Written as DNA, the CDR3 is TGTGCCTGGGCAATCAGGGTTTTCAATGAGCAGTTCTTC.

This clonotype was counted only a few times. The V and J genes are TRBV15 and TRBJ1-4; D gene unclear. The germline V gene encodes CDR1 LNHNV and CDR2 YYDKDF (reference sequence). V dropped 5 bases and J dropped 5 bases, with 18 bases sitting between them. The CDR3 extends over 16 amino acids. CDR3 sequence (DNA): TGTGCCACCAGCCCTCCTGTTGAGTGGCGCAATGAAAAACTGTTTTTT. Translation: CATSPPVEWRNEKLFF.

This clonotype was found many times. The CDR3 protein is CASSQQGRTEAFF. DNA of the CDR3: TGCGCCAGCAGCCAACAGGGTAGGACTGAAGCTTTCTTT. V usage is TRBV4-1 and J usage is TRBJ1-1, with D possibly being TRBD1 (5 bases). Trimming shortened V by 2 bases and J by 5 bases, and 9 bases separated the two germline ends. CDR1 MGHRA and CDR2 YSYEKL come from the germline V gene. The CDR3 consists of 13 residues.

This clonotype has more than one count but fewer than ten. The chain is built from TRBV20-1 and TRBJ1-4; TRBD1 might be the D (5 bases). The CDR3 length is 14 residues. Germline V gene data show CDR1 as DFQATT and CDR2 as SNEGSKA (reference sequence). V was clipped by 6 bases and J by 0 bases, with 11 bases between them. The CDR3 protein is CSAPRGTTNEKLFF. The CDR3 DNA follows: TGCAGTGCACCGAGGGGTACAACTAATGAAAAACTGTTTTTT.

The chain combines TRBV20-1 with TRBJ2-7; D is undetermined. CDR1 is DFQATT and CDR2 is SNEGSKA in the germline V gene (reference sequence). The V end was cut by 0 bases, the J end by 1 base, with 13 bases between. CDR3 length: 15 amino acids. The CDR3 sequence: CSARDVARSSYEQYF. Here the CDR3 DNA reads TGCAGTGCTAGAGATGTGGCAAGAAGTTCCTACGAGCAGTACTTC.

This clonotype was detected a few times. V and J are TRBV4-2 and TRBJ2-7; weak D call: TRBD2 (6 bases). Trimming pared 0 bases from V and 1 base from J, leaving 10 bases between. This CDR3 is 15 amino acids long. Per the germline V gene, CDR1 is LGHNA and CDR2 is YNFKEQ. The CDR3 DNA follows: TGTGCCAGCAGCCAAGAACGGAGCGGGTCCTACGAGCAGTACTTC. It yields the protein CASSQERSGSYEQYF.

The chain recombines TRBV12-3 or TRBV12-4 with TRBJ2-3, with 8 bases lining up with TRBD2. The CDR3 has 16 amino acids. The ends lost 5 bases at V and 6 bases at J; junction bases unmatched: 13. The CDR3 here is CASSPQAGEGFDTQYF. The CDR3 DNA is TGTGCCAGCAGTCCTCAAGCGGGAGAGGGATTTGATACGCAGTATTTT.

The table lists this clonotype with a few counts. This rearrangement joins TRBV29-1 to TRBJ1-1; the D is unclear. Germline V gene lookup returns CDR1 SQVTM and CDR2 ANQGSEA. V was shortened by 0 bases and J by 0 bases, with 11 bases between the two germline ends. This CDR3 contains 15 residues. The CDR3 DNA reads TGCAGCGTTGAAGATGGAGGCAGCATGAACACTGAAGCTTTCTTT. The encoded protein is CSVEDGGSMNTEAFF. The whole variable domain, filled in from reference TRBV29-1 and TRBJ1-1, reads SAVISQKPSRDICQRGTSLTIQCQVDSQVTMMFWYRQQPGQSLTLIATANQGSEATYESGFVIDKFPISRPNLTFSTLTVSNMSPEDSSIYLCSVEDGGSMNTEAFFGQGTRLTVV.

This clonotype came up a few times. The chain employs TRBV14 and TRBJ2-7, with D unclear. Germline V gives CDR1 SGHDN, CDR2 FVKESK. V lost 0 bases to trimming and J lost 3 bases, with 12 bases between them. The CDR3 runs to 15 residues. The CDR3 bases are TGTGCCAGCAGCCAAGATATTAGTCTATTCTACGAGCAGTACTTC. Its protein product is CASSQDISLFYEQYF.

V usage is TRBV20-1 and J usage is TRBJ2-2; 8 nucleotides align to TRBD2. The germline CDR1 and CDR2 sequences are DFQATT and SNEGSKA (reference sequence). V shed 5 bases, J shed 0 bases, and the junction held 8 bases outside the gene matches. The CDR3 runs 16 residues. CDR3 coding DNA: TGCAGTGCTCCTACCCTAGCGGGCGCGAACACCGGGGAGCTGTTTTTT. It specifies CSAPTLAGANTGELFF.

The count of this clonotype is one. The chain has TRBV27 and TRBJ2-3; D remains ambiguous. Germline V CDR1 and CDR2: MNHEY, SMNVEV (reference sequence). The V gene lost 3 bases and the J gene lost 4 bases, with 8 bases spanning the gap. The CDR3 consists of 13 residues. The CDR3 is CASSLVPSDTQYF. CDR3 bases: TGTGCCAGCAGTTTGGTTCCATCAGATACGCAGTATTTT.

There are a few counts of this clonotype. The V and J genes are TRBV5-1 and TRBJ2-1; no reliable D call. The CDR3 loop spans 14 amino acids. Trimming left V 4 bases short and J 7 bases short, with 15 bases between. Per the germline V gene, CDR1 is SGHRS and CDR2 is YFSETQ. This CDR3 reads CASSHGRVGNEQFF. CDR3 in DNA: TGCGCCAGCAGCCACGGACGGGTAGGGAATGAGCAGTTCTTC.

This clonotype was recorded a few times. This chain connects TRBV20-1 to TRBJ2-7; TRBD2 matches 7 bases. V trimming: 0 bases; J trimming: 4 bases; junction bases outside the gene matches: 9. Germline assignment: CDR1 DFQATT and CDR2 SNEGSKA (reference sequence). The CDR3 is made up of 15 amino acids. CDR3 coding DNA: TGCAGTGCTAGAGATTTGGGGAGGGAGTGGTACGAGCAGTACTTC. Encoded protein: CSARDLGREWYEQYF.

There are a few counts of this clonotype. This sequence joins TRBV11-1 and TRBJ2-1; 11 nucleotides line up with TRBD2. The CDR3 consists of 19 residues. The V gene end was trimmed by 6 bases and the J gene end by 0 bases; junction bases not matched to a gene: 13. Germline lookup yields CDR1 SGHAT and CDR2 FQDESV (reference sequence). CDR3 sequence: CASRLTSGRWDRSYNEQFF. The CDR3 region has the DNA TGTGCCAGCAGACTCACTAGCGGGAGATGGGACCGCTCCTACAATGAGCAGTTCTTC.

This CDR3 reads CASSLNRRLNTEAFF. The CDR3 region has the DNA TGTGCCAGCAGCCTCAACAGGAGATTGAACACTGAAGCTTTCTTT. V and J are TRBV7-2 and TRBJ1-1; a possible D gene is TRBD1 (5 bases). Looked up from germline, CDR1 is SGHTA and CDR2 is FQGNSA. This CDR3 has 15 residues. V gave up 5 bases and J gave up 0 bases, with 13 bases separating them.

J is TRBJ2-7 and V is TRBV27; no firm D call. The ends were cut back, 6 bases at V and 4 bases at J, with 16 bases in the middle. The CDR3 extends over 14 amino acids. CDR1 and CDR2 from the germline V gene are MNHEY and SMNVEV (reference sequence). CDR3 sequence: CASRVLDSGYEQYF. CDR3 DNA: TGTGCCAGCAGAGTACTCGACTCCGGGTACGAGCAGTACTTC.

There are a few counts of this clonotype. The V gene is TRBV6-1, the J gene TRBJ1-5; D perhaps matches TRBD1 (5 bases). The V end lost 6 bases, the J end lost 6 bases, and 12 bases lay between the germline ends. CDR3 length equals 13 residues. Germline V gene sequence: CDR1 MNHNS, CDR2 SASEGT. CDR3 nucleotides: TGTGCCAGCAGCCCCGGGGGGGTTCAGCCCCAGCATTTT. It translates to CASSPGGVQPQHF.

The V and J genes are TRBV3-1 and TRBJ2-5, with 10 nucleotides matching TRBD2. Trimming cost V 4 bases and J 0 bases; bases outside gene matches: 8. The germline CDR1 and CDR2 sequences are LGHDT and YNNKEL (reference sequence). This CDR3 has 17 amino acids. CDR3 DNA: TGTGCCAGCAGCCCCTTCGCGACTAGCGGGTACCAAGAGACCCAGTACTTC. As protein: CASSPFATSGYQETQYF.

The chain uses TRBV2 and TRBJ2-2; D not certain. CDR1 SNHLY and CDR2 FYNNEI come from the germline V gene. There are 13 residues in the CDR3. V dropped 4 bases and J dropped 0 bases, with 3 bases sitting between them. The CDR3 DNA sequence: TGTGCCAGCAGTGCGGCGAACACCGGGGAGCTGTTTTTT. Translated: CASSAANTGELFF. The full variable domain, rest sourced from reference TRBV2 and TRBJ2-2, is EPEVTQTPSHQVTQMGQEVILRCVPISNHLYFYWYRQILGQKVEFLVSFYNNEISEKSEIFDDQFSVERPDGSNFTLKIRSTKLEDSAMYFCASSAANTGELFFGEGSRLTVL.

With regard to this clonotype: The CDR3 ends on some other residue instead of the conserved phenylalanine or tryptophan, so this is likely a read error. J is TRBJ2-3 and V is TRBV7-6; 13 nucleotides align to TRBD2. Germline loops: CDR1 SGHVS, CDR2 FNYEAQ. This CDR3 has 17 amino acids. Germline trimming cut 3 bases from V and 4 bases from J; bases unmatched to any gene: 7. This chain's CDR3 is CASSLGTSGAVADTQYS. The CDR3 nucleotides read TGTGCCAGCAGCTTGGGGACTAGCGGGGCAGTGGCAGATACGCAGTATTCT.

The sample holds one count of this clonotype. The rearrangement uses TRBV29-1 and TRBJ2-1; the D gene is possibly TRBD2 (6 bases). Germline values: CDR1 SQVTM, CDR2 ANQGSEA. V shed 7 bases and J shed 10 bases, with 23 bases lying between them. CDR3 size: 14 residues. The CDR3 loop reads CSALNLPLGREQFF. In DNA form, the CDR3 reads TGCAGCGCCTTGAACCTCCCCCTGGGGAGGGAGCAGTTCTTC.

The gene calls are TRBV7-9 and TRBJ2-7, with D tentatively TRBD1 (5 bases). Germline V gene data show CDR1 as SEHNR and CDR2 as FQNEAQ (reference sequence). The V gene lost 5 bases and the J gene lost 2 bases, with 7 bases spanning the gap. The CDR3 covers 12 residues. CDR3 sequence (DNA): TGTGCCAGCAGCGCGGACACCTACGAGCAGTACTTC. Protein sequence: CASSADTYEQYF. The full variable domain, with the rest looked up from reference TRBV7-9 and TRBJ2-7, is DTGVSQNPRHKITKRGQNVTFRCDPISEHNRLYWYRQTLGQGPEFLTYFQNEAQLEKSRLLSDRFSAERPKGSFSTLEIQRTEQGDSAMYLCASSADTYEQYFGPGTRLTVT.

The rearrangement uses TRBV7-9 and TRBJ1-2; the D is unclear. The CDR3 length is 14 residues. Trimming pared 10 bases from V and 0 bases from J, leaving 15 bases between. Germline V lookup: CDR1 SEHNR, CDR2 FQNEAQ (reference sequence). CDR3 sequence: CAIPGTSSNYGYTF. CDR3 coding DNA: TGTGCCATCCCCGGCACCTCATCTAACTATGGCTACACCTTC.

J is TRBJ2-1 and V is TRBV12-3 or TRBV12-4; 8 nucleotides agree with TRBD2. The CDR3 is 14 amino acids. The ends lost 3 bases at V and 9 bases at J; junction bases unmatched: 7. This CDR3 reads CASSFRGGLGEQFF. The CDR3 DNA follows: TGTGCCAGCAGTTTCCGGGGGGGGCTGGGTGAGCAGTTCTTC.

This clonotype was picked up many times. The rearrangement uses TRBV5-1 and TRBJ1-1; D call uncertain. The germline gives CDR1 SGHRS, CDR2 YFSETQ. The V end was cut by 0 bases, the J end by 0 bases, with 6 bases between. This CDR3 spans 14 amino acids. Here the CDR3 DNA reads TGCGCCAGCAGCTTGGAGGTAATGAACACTGAAGCTTTCTTT. This gives the protein CASSLEVMNTEAFF.

The chain has TRBV5-1 and TRBJ2-7, with 7 bases that match TRBD1. This CDR3 is built from 14 residues. Germline-derived CDR1 and CDR2 are SGHRS and YFSETQ. J was trimmed by 0 bases and V by 4 bases; bases with no gene match: 4. The CDR3 loop is CASSQGTDSYEQYF. DNA of the CDR3: TGCGCCAGCAGCCAAGGGACAGACTCCTACGAGCAGTACTTC.

This clonotype has a handful of counts. The chain combines TRBV10-3 with TRBJ2-7; 9 nucleotides align to TRBD2. Germline values: CDR1 ENHRY, CDR2 SYGVKD. Trimming took 3 bases from V and 4 from J; bases not matched to a gene: 7. There are 15 residues in the CDR3. The CDR3 sequence is CAISDPAGGWYEQYF. CDR3 DNA: TGTGCCATCAGTGATCCAGCGGGAGGCTGGTACGAGCAGTACTTC.

This clonotype has just a few counts. This chain connects TRBV4-1 to TRBJ1-3; 7 bases are shared with TRBD1. The J segment lost 4 bases and the V segment lost 4 bases, leaving 1 base of the junction unmatched. The CDR3 length is 13 residues. Germline CDR1 reads MGHRA; CDR2 reads YSYEKL. CDR3 protein: CASSPGQGNTIYF. The CDR3 DNA sequence: TGCGCCAGCAGCCCGGGACAGGGAAACACCATATATTTT.

The J gene is TRBJ1-2, the V gene TRBV9; the D gene is possibly TRBD1 (6 bases). Germline values: CDR1 SGDLS, CDR2 YYNGEE. The CDR3 length is 16 residues. With 4 bases removed from V and 0 bases from J, the gap between germline ends came to 16 bases. The CDR3 DNA sequence: TGTGCCAGCAGCCCTCGACAGGTGCCTACTAACTATGGCTACACCTTC. The encoded protein is CASSPRQVPTNYGYTF.

This clonotype has more than one count but fewer than ten. The rearrangement joins TRBV9 to TRBJ2-1; D ambiguous. V was clipped by 4 bases and J by 0 bases, with 8 bases between them. The length of the CDR3 is 14 residues. CDR1 is SGDLS, CDR2 YYNGEE, per germline. Here the CDR3 reads CASSSVSSYNEQFF. CDR3 in DNA: TGTGCCAGCAGCTCGGTTAGCTCCTACAATGAGCAGTTCTTC.

This clonotype was seen ten or more times. The gene calls are TRBV12-3 or TRBV12-4 and TRBJ1-1, with D hard to call. V gave up 4 bases and J gave up 0 bases, with 6 bases separating them. CDR3 size: 13 residues. The chain's CDR3 is CASSSPLNTEAFF. Here the CDR3 DNA reads TGTGCCAGCAGTTCTCCTTTGAACACTGAAGCTTTCTTT.